This T cell receptor beta chain was profiled in a study of T cell responses to AZD1222 COVID-19 vaccine. This CDR3 spans 14 amino acids. Germline-derived CDR1 and CDR2 are PRHDT and FYEKMQ (reference sequence). Trimming took 4 bases from V and 10 from J; bases not matched to a gene: 4. Clones were read by immunoSEQ multiplex PCR, and TCRdb kept only the in-frame ones, dropping some. Among more than 150,000 clones listed, around 87% were seen once. Broader study findings: After two AZD1222 doses, spike-specific TCR breadth and depth rose versus day 0. The span of vaccine-associated CD4 TCRs extended across spike, with dominance at 160-218 and 743-854. Donors skewed white British and female; clonal diversity was possibly underestimated. Nearly half of spike-specific TCRs reportedly go after variant regions that carry no mutations.

Remarks on this clone: Its matching antigen is unknown.

The specimen was peripheral blood, collected on day 0 of MenACWY control vaccination. The V call is TRBV13, the J call TRBJ1-6, with 10 positions matching TRBD1. The TCR originated in an adult in good health. The CDR3 loop is CASSSGTGDSPLHF. In DNA form, the CDR3 reads TGTGCCAGCAGCTCCGGGACAGGGGACTCACCCCTCCACTTT.